These 21 T cell receptor beta chains were all obtained from the same sample, sequenced in a study of T cell responses to AZD1222 COVID-19 vaccine. Measured with immunoSEQ multiplex PCR; TCRdb has only the in-frame clones, and not every one. The sample records approximately 270,000 clones, around 93% being singletons. The specimen comprised peripheral blood, sampled 28 days after the second AZD1222 dose. Source of these receptors: an adult who received the AZD1222 COVID-19 vaccine.

This clone was seen a single time. V and J are TRBV11-2 and TRBJ1-2; no reliable D call. The CDR3 is made up of 13 amino acids. Between the trimmed V and J ends, which lost 0 bases and 2 bases, there was a span of 4 bases. The germline V gene has CDR1 SGHAT and CDR2 FQNNGV. CDR3 protein: CASSLEQNYGYTF. In nucleotides, the CDR3 is TGTGCCAGCAGCTTAGAACAGAACTATGGCTACACCTTC.

This chain uses TRBV18 with TRBJ1-1; D call uncertain. Trimming cost V 5 bases and J 0 bases, with 7 bases left between them. In germline, CDR1 is KGHSH, CDR2 LQKENI. This CDR3 is built from 13 residues. The chain's CDR3 is CASSGPLNTEAFF. The CDR3 DNA reads as TGTGCCAGCTCAGGCCCTCTGAACACTGAAGCTTTCTTT.

CDR3 residues: CASSVAPSTNEQFF. The CDR3 coding sequence is TGTGCCAGCAGCGTAGCTCCATCCACAAATGAGCAGTTCTTC. This sequence joins TRBV9 and TRBJ2-1; D ambiguous. The CDR3 is 14 residues long. The V end was cut by 0 bases, the J end by 7 bases, with 11 bases between. The germline V gene has CDR1 SGDLS and CDR2 YYNGEE.

Turning to this clone: Other DNA sequences in this specimen translate into the identical CDR3. The rearrangement uses TRBV3-1 (or the pseudogene TRBV3-2) and TRBJ2-3; 11 bases map to TRBD2. V shed 4 bases, J shed 4 bases, and the junction held 1 base outside the gene matches. The CDR3 spans 14 residues. Germline CDR1 and CDR2: LGHDT and YNNKEL (reference sequence). The CDR3, as DNA: TGTGCCAGCAGCCTGGGACTAGCGGCAGATACGCAGTATTTT. Its protein is CASSLGLAADTQYF.

Only one count was recorded for this clone. This sequence joins TRBV5-1 and TRBJ2-3; D is possibly TRBD2 (6 bases). V lost 2 bases and J 3 bases, leaving 13 bases between the germline ends. Per the germline V gene, CDR1 is SGHRS and CDR2 is YFSETQ. The CDR3 has 15 amino acids. The CDR3, as DNA: TGCGCCAGCAGCTTAGGTGGCGGGGTTACAGATACGCAGTATTTT. Residues: CASSLGGGVTDTQYF.

The V gene is TRBV5-1, the J gene TRBJ1-2; D is unresolved. Per the germline V gene, CDR1 is SGHRS and CDR2 is YFSETQ. The CDR3 runs to 12 residues. V was clipped by 4 bases and J by 4 bases, with 8 bases between them. The CDR3 loop is CASSADGYGYTF. DNA for the CDR3: TGCGCCAGCAGCGCGGACGGCTATGGCTACACCTTC.

V usage is TRBV6-2 or TRBV6-3 and J usage is TRBJ1-4, with a weak D call TRBD1 (6 bases). With 0 bases removed from V and 7 bases from J, the gap between germline ends came to 12 bases. The germline gives CDR1 MNHEY, CDR2 SVGEGT. This CDR3 region has 15 residues. CDR3 region: CASSYSGGGVEKLFF. The DNA of the CDR3 is TGTGCCAGCAGTTACTCGGGAGGGGGTGTTGAAAAACTGTTTTTT.

This sequence joins TRBV7-9 and TRBJ1-2; tentatively, D is TRBD1 (6 bases). Germline CDR1 reads SEHNR; CDR2 reads FQNEAQ (reference sequence). CDR3 length: 15 residues. The V end lost 5 bases, the J end lost 0 bases, and 13 bases lay between the germline ends. CDR3 nucleotides: TGTGCCAGCAGCACCGTCAACAGGGCTAACTATGGCTACACCTTC. Translation: CASSTVNRANYGYTF.

The V call is TRBV28, the J call TRBJ1-4; a possible D gene is TRBD1 (6 bases). The germline V gene encodes CDR1 MDHEN and CDR2 SYDVKM. Trimming cost V 9 bases and J 5 bases, with 10 bases left between them. The CDR3 sequence is 12 residues long. DNA for the CDR3: TGTGCCAGTCAGCAGGGGAATGAAAAACTGTTTTTT. Its translation is CASQQGNEKLFF.

This chain uses TRBV5-1 with TRBJ1-4; no clear D. This CDR3 is 12 amino acids long. Looked up from germline, CDR1 is SGHRS and CDR2 is YFSETQ. Trimming took off 0 bases at V and 8 bases at J, with 5 bases between the two ends. This CDR3 reads CASSLAGEKLFF. The CDR3 coding sequence is TGCGCCAGCAGCTTGGCGGGCGAAAAACTGTTTTTT.

The chain is built from TRBV7-9 and TRBJ2-3, with 7 bases matching TRBD2. J gave up 4 bases and V 0 bases, and 1 base lay outside the gene matches. The CDR3 length is 14 residues. The germline V gene has CDR1 SEHNR and CDR2 FQNEAQ (reference sequence). CDR3 loop: CASSLALAADTQYF. CDR3 sequence (DNA): TGTGCCAGCAGCTTAGCTCTAGCGGCAGATACGCAGTATTTT.

The chain has TRBV15 and TRBJ2-1, with D hard to call. CDR1 and CDR2 from the germline V gene are LNHNV and YYDKDF (reference sequence). The V end lost 1 base, the J end lost 0 bases, and 4 bases lay between the germline ends. The CDR3 sequence is 14 residues long. CDR3 DNA sequence: TGTGCCACCAGCAGAGCTGGCTCCTACAATGAGCAGTTCTTC. Its protein is CATSRAGSYNEQFF. Complete variable domain (other parts from reference TRBV15 and TRBJ2-1): DAMVIQNPRYQVTQFGKPVTLSCSQTLNHNVMYWYQQKSSQAPKLLFHYYDKDFNNEADTPDNFQSRRPNTSFCFLDIRSPGLGDTAMYLCATSRAGSYNEQFFGPGTRLTVL.

The rearrangement links TRBV10-2 to TRBJ1-6; TRBD1 aligns across 7 bases. The CDR3 consists of 15 residues. J gave up 0 bases and V 6 bases, and 2 bases lay outside the gene matches. In germline, CDR1 is WSHSY, CDR2 SAAADI. The chain's CDR3 is CASRRDSSYNSPLHF. CDR3 DNA sequence: TGCGCCAGCAGACGGGACAGCTCCTATAATTCACCCCTCCACTTT.

The chain links TRBV2 to TRBJ2-1; 8 bases align to TRBD1. The V and J ends lost 4 bases and 7 bases, in that order; junction bases with no gene match: 9. Germline V gene sequence: CDR1 SNHLY, CDR2 FYNNEI. CDR3 length: 15 amino acids. CDR3 in DNA: TGTGCCAGCAGTGGACAGGGGATCTATGGTAATGAGCAGTTCTTC. This sequence encodes CASSGQGIYGNEQFF. The whole variable domain, remainder taken from reference TRBV2 and TRBJ2-1, is EPEVTQTPSHQVTQMGQEVILRCVPISNHLYFYWYRQILGQKVEFLVSFYNNEISEKSEIFDDQFSVERPDGSNFTLKIRSTKLEDSAMYFCASSGQGIYGNEQFFGPGTRLTVL.

This chain connects TRBV2 to TRBJ1-4; D is possibly TRBD1 (6 bases). This CDR3 contains 15 residues. The ends were cut back, 6 bases at V and 5 bases at J, with 16 bases in the middle. CDR1 and CDR2 from the germline V gene are SNHLY and FYNNEI. DNA for the CDR3: TGTGCCAGCAGCGGGGGGGGCCCCGGCAATGAAAAACTGTTTTTT. Its translation is CASSGGGPGNEKLFF.

V and J are TRBV7-2 and TRBJ2-7; 9 bases line up with TRBD2. This CDR3 has 15 residues. With V trimmed by 4 bases and J by 2 bases, 6 bases remained unmatched. Germline CDR1 and CDR2: SGHTA and FQGNSA. The CDR3 DNA is TGTGCCAGCAGCTCCCCCGCTAGCGGGACCTACGAGCAGTACTTC. Its protein is CASSSPASGTYEQYF.

The chain carries TRBV27 and TRBJ2-5; D possibly matches TRBD1 or TRBD2 (5 bases each). CDR3 length: 16 residues. CDR1 is MNHEY and CDR2 is SMNVEV in the germline V gene (reference sequence). The V and J ends lost 2 bases and 5 bases respectively, with 18 bases between them. The CDR3 DNA sequence: TGTGCCAGCAGTTTAAGGGGACGGGCCCCCTTGGAGACCCAGTACTTC. This translates into CASSLRGRAPLETQYF.

CDR3 DNA: TGTGCCAGCAGCCCAGGGGGGTACCAAGAGACCCAGTACTTC. Amino acid sequence: CASSPGGYQETQYF. The chain is built from TRBV7-8 and TRBJ2-5, with a weak D call TRBD1 (7 bases). CDR3 size: 14 residues. The germline V gene has CDR1 SGHVS and CDR2 FQNEAQ. V was shortened by 5 bases and J by 0 bases, with 10 bases between the two germline ends.

This chain joins TRBV9 and TRBJ2-5; D possibly corresponds to TRBD1 (6 bases). Trimming removed 1 base from V and 2 bases from J, with 12 bases in between. Germline lookup yields CDR1 SGDLS and CDR2 YYNGEE. This CDR3 is 15 amino acids long. CDR3 in DNA: TGTGCCAGCAGCGTATCAGGCAGGGGACAAGAGACCCAGTACTTC. Protein: CASSVSGRGQETQYF. Full variable domain (rest looked up from reference TRBV9 and TRBJ2-5): DSGVTQTPKHLITATGQRVTLRCSPRSGDLSVYWYQQSLDQGLQFLIQYYNGEERAKGNILERFSAQQFPDLHSELNLSSLELGDSALYFCASSVSGRGQETQYFGPGTRLLVL.

This clone was seen only once. This sequence joins TRBV19 and TRBJ1-5, with 7 bases fitting TRBD1. CDR1 and CDR2 (germline): LNHDA, SQIVND (reference sequence). V trimming: 3 bases; J trimming: 0 bases; junction bases outside the gene matches: 2. There are 15 residues in the CDR3. The CDR3: CASSITGVSNQPQHF. In nucleotides, the CDR3 is TGTGCCAGTAGTATTACAGGGGTTAGCAATCAGCCCCAGCATTTT. The full variable domain, with the rest looked up from reference TRBV19 and TRBJ1-5, is DGGITQSPKYLFRKEGQNVTLSCEQNLNHDAMYWYRQDPGQGLRLIYYSQIVNDFQKGDIAEGYSVSREKKESFPLTVTSAQKNPTAFYLCASSITGVSNQPQHFGDGTRLSIL.

The chain combines TRBV5-1 with TRBJ1-1; TRBD1 agrees at 10 bases. The CDR3 covers 14 residues. CDR1 and CDR2 (germline): SGHRS, YFSETQ. Unmatched junction bases numbered 5, after V lost 4 bases and J lost 5 bases. The CDR3 here is CASSTDRGQTEAFF. For the CDR3, the DNA is TGCGCCAGCAGCACCGACAGGGGGCAGACTGAAGCTTTCTTT.